One sample yielded the 9 T cell receptor beta chains listed below, sequenced in a study of CD8 T cells in ankylosing spondylitis. TCRdb reprocessed the 5' RACE reads with MiXCR, giving one entry per CDR3 protein. The table includes about 250,000 distinct CDR3 sequences, about 18% detected once. The sequencing input was blood, either unsorted or a sorted T cell fraction (not recorded which). Source of these receptors: a male donor with ankylosing spondylitis or in good health (not recorded which).

This clonotype was observed a handful of times. The chain uses TRBV10-3 and TRBJ1-5; unclear D gene. The CDR3 runs to 14 residues. Germline V gene sequence: CDR1 ENHRY, CDR2 SYGVKD. V was pared by 0 bases and J by 3 bases, with 6 bases between. The CDR3 protein is CAISESRNNQPQHF. The DNA of the CDR3 is TGTGCCATCAGTGAGTCACGGAACAATCAGCCCCAGCATTTT.

In its sample, this clonotype was seen a few times. The chain is built from TRBV7-9 and TRBJ2-5, with 9 bases matching TRBD1. This CDR3 is 15 amino acids long. Germline V gene data show CDR1 as SEHNR and CDR2 as FQNEAQ (reference sequence). Trimming cost V 4 bases and J 3 bases; bases outside gene matches: 6. The CDR3 sequence: CASSSWDREEETQYF. The CDR3, as DNA: TGTGCCAGCAGCTCCTGGGACAGGGAGGAAGAGACCCAGTACTTC.

A few counts support this clonotype. The chain carries TRBV29-1 and TRBJ2-1, with 9 bases fitting TRBD1. Per germline, CDR1 SQVTM and CDR2 ANQGSEA. The length of the CDR3 is 17 residues. With 5 bases clipped from V and 3 bases from J, the junction kept 14 bases outside the gene matches. CDR3 nucleotides: TGCAGCGTTTTATACAAGTGGACAGGGGAACGCTACAATGAGCAGTTCTTC. This codes for CSVLYKWTGERYNEQFF.

V usage is TRBV12-3 or TRBV12-4 and J usage is TRBJ2-4; D is possibly TRBD1 (5 bases). Trimming took off 5 bases at V and 0 bases at J, with 17 bases between the two ends. This CDR3 contains 17 residues. This CDR3 is CASSHPETALAKNIQYF. As DNA, the CDR3 is TGTGCCAGCAGTCATCCGGAGACAGCCTTAGCCAAAAACATTCAGTACTTC.

As regards this clonotype: The junction shows a germline mismatch at one end, possibly a read error. The chain links TRBV5-6 to TRBJ1-3; D gene unclear. Germline CDR1 and CDR2: SGHDT and YYEEEE. This CDR3 has 15 residues. Written as DNA, the CDR3 is TGTGCCAGCAACTTGGCCGGGCTCTCTGGAAACACCATATATTTT. As protein: CASNLAGLSGNTIYF.

The sample holds many counts of this clonotype. J is TRBJ2-1 and V is TRBV20-1; 9 bases fit TRBD1. Germline lookup yields CDR1 DFQATT and CDR2 SNEGSKA (reference sequence). The CDR3 extends over 17 amino acids. The V gene end was trimmed by 0 bases and the J gene end by 3 bases; junction bases not matched to a gene: 9. The CDR3: CSARDLPGTGNYNEQFF. Written as DNA, the CDR3 is TGCAGTGCTAGAGATCTCCCCGGGACAGGGAACTACAATGAGCAGTTCTTC.

This chain links TRBV12-3 or TRBV12-4 with TRBJ2-5, with D unresolved. Trimming left V 4 bases short and J 3 bases short, with 24 bases between. There are 18 residues in the CDR3. The CDR3 nucleotides read TGTGCCAGCAGTTCTGACCTCCTTACACGCCGGCGGAAAGAGACCCAGTACTTC. Translated: CASSSDLLTRRRKETQYF.

The chain has TRBV12-3 or TRBV12-4 and TRBJ2-5, with 7 bases fitting TRBD1. The CDR3 covers 16 residues. The ends lost 3 bases at V and 0 bases at J; junction bases unmatched: 7. The CDR3 bases are TGTGCCAGCAGTTTCGGACAGGAGATGTACCAAGAGACCCAGTACTTC. Translation gives CASSFGQEMYQETQYF.

This clonotype appeared a few times. V usage is TRBV15 and J usage is TRBJ2-5, with D perhaps matching TRBD1 (6 bases). Germline V gene sequence: CDR1 LNHNV, CDR2 YYDKDF (reference sequence). The CDR3 has 14 residues. Trimming cost V 6 bases and J 1 base, with 12 bases left between them. The chain's CDR3 is CATRGAGTQETQYF. The CDR3 DNA follows: TGTGCCACCAGGGGGGCGGGCACCCAAGAGACCCAGTACTTC.